Described below is a single T cell receptor (beta chain) sequence and its context. The germline CDR1 and CDR2 sequences are LNHDA and SQIVND (reference sequence). V lost 0 bases to trimming and J lost 5 bases; unmatched junction nucleotides: 8. This CDR3 is built from 16 residues. This specimen comes from a study of blood T cell repertoires in COVID-19. Profiled with immunoSEQ multiplex PCR; TCRdb holds only in-frame clones, not every one. This sample carries hundreds of thousands of clones, 80% to 90% of them seen once, and the ten largest clones take roughly 1.1%. Individuals drawn from under 30 US areas were about 18 to 95 years old. Recovered Cohort 3 donors showed two negative PCRs, clearance, or symptom resolution.

This chain uses TRBV19 with TRBJ1-1, with TRBD1 matching over 8 bases. What was sequenced was PBMCs or T cells enriched from blood (not recorded which). The receptor was isolated from a man aged 25-45 years who had recovered from COVID-19. CDR3 residues: CASSIDPGTGRTEAFF. CDR3 in DNA: TGTGCCAGTAGTATAGACCCCGGGACAGGTAGGACTGAAGCTTTCTTT.